The 22 T cell receptor beta chains below were found in one sample sequenced in a study of T cell responses to AZD1222 COVID-19 vaccine. Profiling relied on immunoSEQ multiplex PCR, and the TCRdb table lists in-frame clones only, not all of them. Here the sample spans about 120,000 clones, almost 95% being singletons. This sample comprised peripheral blood, obtained 28 days after the second AZD1222 dose. These receptors all stem from an adult who received the AZD1222 COVID-19 vaccine.

This clone appeared once. The rearrangement links TRBV5-1 to TRBJ2-7; TRBD1 is a possible D gene (6 bases). V was shortened by 2 bases and J by 3 bases, with 6 bases between the two germline ends. From germline, CDR1 is SGHRS and CDR2 YFSETQ. This CDR3 has 12 amino acids. CDR3 sequence: CASSLQGYEQYF. CDR3 in DNA: TGCGCCAGCAGCTTACAGGGCTACGAGCAGTACTTC.

The chain carries TRBV28 and TRBJ1-5; perhaps TRBD1 as D (6 bases). The ends were cut back, 8 bases at V and 0 bases at J, with 17 bases in the middle. This CDR3 is 16 amino acids long. Germline lookup yields CDR1 MDHEN and CDR2 SYDVKM. DNA for the CDR3: TGTGCCAGCTGGGACAAGAGCCTTTATAGCAATCAGCCCCAGCATTTT. It specifies CASWDKSLYSNQPQHF.

The chain links TRBV7-3 to TRBJ1-2; weak D call: TRBD1 (5 bases). Germline CDR1 is SGHTA and CDR2 is FQGTGA. The V gene lost 5 bases and the J gene lost 4 bases, with 14 bases spanning the gap. CDR3 size: 14 residues. The CDR3 region has the DNA TGTGCCAGCAGCCCCTTCGGAGGGACCTATGGCTACACCTTC. This gives the protein CASSPFGGTYGYTF.

This clone appeared a single time. This rearrangement joins TRBV27 to TRBJ1-2; D may be TRBD1 (6 bases). The CDR3 extends over 15 amino acids. From germline, CDR1 is MNHEY and CDR2 SMNVEV (reference sequence). V lost 5 bases, J lost 6 bases, and 19 bases lay in between. The CDR3 loop is CASSVGTGGRNGYTF. CDR3 DNA: TGTGCCAGCAGTGTTGGTACGGGGGGCAGGAATGGCTACACCTTC.

This clone was seen only once. This chain links TRBV2 with TRBJ2-3; D might be TRBD1 or TRBD2, each matching 5 bases. This CDR3 has 14 amino acids. Between the trimmed V and J ends, which lost 1 base and 3 bases, there was a span of 8 bases. Germline-derived CDR1 and CDR2 are SNHLY and FYNNEI. The chain's CDR3 is CASSEEGRTDTQYF. The CDR3 DNA reads as TGTGCCAGCAGTGAAGAGGGACGTACAGATACGCAGTATTTT.

The rearrangement joins TRBV29-1 to TRBJ1-1; no firm D call. Between the trimmed V and J ends, which lost 4 bases and 1 base, there was a span of 10 bases. The length of the CDR3 is 13 residues. CDR1 and CDR2 (germline): SQVTM, ANQGSEA. The chain's CDR3 is CSVVLQSNTEAFF. The CDR3 DNA sequence: TGCAGCGTTGTCTTACAGTCGAACACTGAAGCTTTCTTT.

V is TRBV7-9 and J is TRBJ1-2; TRBD1 might be the D (6 bases). This CDR3 is built from 14 residues. The germline V gene has CDR1 SEHNR and CDR2 FQNEAQ (reference sequence). V was clipped by 4 bases and J by 0 bases, with 9 bases between them. The CDR3 sequence is CASSWDIPNYGYTF. The CDR3 DNA sequence: TGTGCCAGCAGCTGGGACATACCTAACTATGGCTACACCTTC.

The chain employs TRBV3-1 (or the pseudogene TRBV3-2) and TRBJ1-1; a possible D gene is TRBD1 (5 bases). Germline assignment: CDR1 LGHDT and CDR2 YNNKEL (reference sequence). The V end was cut by 1 base, the J end by 1 base, with 10 bases between. The length of the CDR3 is 15 residues. CDR3 DNA: TGTGCCAGCAGCCAAGCGGGACGGGAGAACACTGAAGCTTTCTTT. This translates into CASSQAGRENTEAFF.

V and J are TRBV3-1 (or the pseudogene TRBV3-2) and TRBJ2-1, with 7 bases fitting TRBD2. The CDR3 length is 16 residues. Germline CDR1 LGHDT, CDR2 YNNKEL (reference sequence). Germline trimming cut 2 bases from V and 7 bases from J; bases unmatched to any gene: 11. The CDR3 spells CASSQPHAGVGNEQFF. DNA of the CDR3: TGTGCCAGCAGCCAACCCCACGCGGGAGTAGGGAATGAGCAGTTCTTC.

This chain links TRBV11-1 with TRBJ2-3, with TRBD2 identical over 13 bases. The germline CDR1 and CDR2 sequences are SGHAT and FQDESV (reference sequence). The CDR3 totals 16 residues. J was trimmed by 2 bases and V by 5 bases; bases with no gene match: 4. For the CDR3, the DNA is TGTGCCAGCAGCCCGGGGACTAGCGGGACCACAGATACGCAGTATTTT. It specifies CASSPGTSGTTDTQYF.

This clone was picked up one time. The chain joins TRBV7-3 to TRBJ2-1, with D perhaps matching TRBD2 (6 bases). Germline-derived CDR1 and CDR2 are SGHTA and FQGTGA. V lost 1 base, J lost 1 base, and 14 bases lay in between. CDR3 size: 17 residues. CDR3 nucleotide sequence: TGTGCCAGCAGCTTAATGGATGCCGGGACTTCCTACAATGAGCAGTTCTTC. This encodes CASSLMDAGTSYNEQFF.

This chain joins TRBV23-1 and TRBJ2-1; D gene unclear. TRBV23-1 is given ORF status, its function remaining uncertain. The CDR3 is made up of 13 amino acids. The V and J ends lost 6 bases and 9 bases respectively, with 15 bases between them. The CDR3 bases are TGCGCCAGCAGCCGGAGTCGATCAAGTGAGCAGTTCTTC. It encodes CASSRSRSSEQFF.

The J gene is TRBJ1-5, the V gene TRBV19; D remains unclear. This CDR3 is 13 amino acids long. Germline V lookup: CDR1 LNHDA, CDR2 SQIVND (reference sequence). With 2 bases removed from V and 1 base from J, the gap between germline ends came to 3 bases. CDR3 bases: TGTGCCAGTAGTATAACGAGCAATCAGCCCCAGCATTTT. This codes for CASSITSNQPQHF.

This clone was detected once. The V gene is TRBV7-9, the J gene TRBJ2-1; 9 bases are shared with TRBD1. CDR3 length: 15 residues. J gave up 2 bases and V 4 bases, and 3 bases lay outside the gene matches. From germline, CDR1 is SEHNR and CDR2 FQNEAQ (reference sequence). CDR3 loop: CASSSTGGAYNEQFF. The CDR3 bases are TGTGCCAGCAGCTCAACAGGGGGCGCCTACAATGAGCAGTTCTTC.

J is TRBJ2-5 and V is TRBV19, with a possible D match to TRBD1 (6 bases). The ends were cut back, 4 bases at V and 7 bases at J, with 10 bases in the middle. Germline-derived CDR1 and CDR2 are LNHDA and SQIVND (reference sequence). CDR3 length: 12 residues. The CDR3 coding sequence is TGTGCCAGTAGTACTATAGGGGGGACCCAGTACTTC. This codes for CASSTIGGTQYF.

This clone was detected a few times. The J gene is TRBJ1-5, the V gene TRBV30, with D perhaps TRBD1 (5 bases). CDR3 size: 13 residues. V was trimmed by 0 bases and J by 5 bases, leaving 8 bases between them. The germline gives CDR1 GTSNPN, CDR2 SVGIG (reference sequence). The CDR3 nucleotides read TGTGCCTGGAGTGTAATGGGGGATCAGCCCCAGCATTTT. This encodes CAWSVMGDQPQHF.

V usage is TRBV7-3 and J usage is TRBJ2-3, with D unresolved. CDR3 length equals 13 residues. CDR1 and CDR2 (germline): SGHTA, FQGTGA. Trimming removed 6 bases from V and 0 bases from J, with 7 bases in between. CDR3 region: CASSRVSTDTQYF. The CDR3, as DNA: TGTGCCAGCAGTCGAGTTAGCACAGATACGCAGTATTTT.

The V call is TRBV28, the J call TRBJ2-7; D may be TRBD1 (5 bases). Germline values: CDR1 MDHEN, CDR2 SYDVKM. The CDR3 has 14 amino acids. The V end was cut by 2 bases, the J end by 5 bases, with 13 bases between. The CDR3 DNA reads as TGTGCCAGCAGTTTACAGGGATATGTCAACGAGCAGTACTTC. It codes for CASSLQGYVNEQYF.

This clone was observed once. The chain recombines TRBV5-4 with TRBJ1-3; D remains unclear. Trimming cost V 5 bases and J 4 bases, with 7 bases left between them. Germline-derived CDR1 and CDR2 are SGHNT and YYREEE (reference sequence). The CDR3 covers 12 residues. CDR3 amino acids: CASRDGGNTIYF. CDR3 coding DNA: TGTGCCAGCAGGGACGGAGGAAACACCATATATTTT.

DNA for the CDR3: TGTGCCACCTCGACTAGCGGGAGCGAGCAGTACTTC. Encoded protein: CATSTSGSEQYF. The V and J genes are TRBV2 and TRBJ2-7, with 12 bases aligning to TRBD2. The CDR3 has 12 residues. V shed 10 bases and J 6 bases; nucleotides not matched to a gene: 4. In germline, CDR1 is SNHLY, CDR2 FYNNEI.

V and J are TRBV4-1 and TRBJ2-3; 12 bases map to TRBD2. The germline CDR1 and CDR2 sequences are MGHRA and YSYEKL. With V trimmed by 5 bases and J by 5 bases, 17 bases remained unmatched. CDR3 size: 19 residues. The CDR3 DNA follows: TGCGCCAGCAGCTTTTTAGGTGGGCTAGCGGGAGGGCCTAAAGATACGCAGTATTTT. It translates to CASSFLGGLAGGPKDTQYF.

The genes are TRBV9 and TRBJ1-1; no firm D call. V lost 0 bases and J lost 5, with 14 bases in between. The CDR3 runs 15 residues. Germline CDR1 is SGDLS and CDR2 is YYNGEE. As DNA, the CDR3 is TGTGCCAGCAGCGTAGTGGGGTACCAAACGACTGAAGCTTTCTTT. Translating gives CASSVVGYQTTEAFF.